This T cell receptor (beta chain) comes out of a study of OX40 agonist ivuxolimab in advanced cancers. This clone has only one observation. Trimming pared 8 bases from V and 4 bases from J, leaving 21 bases between. The CDR3 contains 15 residues. Germline V CDR1 and CDR2: MGHRA, YSYEKL. The method was immunoSEQ multiplex PCR; TCRdb's version includes in-frame clones alone and lacks a portion of them. The sample includes about 51,000 clones, 85% to 90% of them seen just once. This TCR came from an adult with an advanced solid tumor such as melanoma, head and neck, liver or kidney cancer. The V call is TRBV4-1, the J call TRBJ2-7; D might be TRBD2 (7 bases). The source material was CD4+ or CD8+ T cells sorted from blood, sampled in a trial of the OX40 agonist ivuxolimab. In DNA, the CDR3 is TGCGCCAGCGCCCCTCTAGGGGGGGAATTGTACGAGCAGTACTTC. Encoded protein: CASAPLGGELYEQYF.